The 13 T cell receptor beta chains listed next were all sequenced from one sample in a study of T cells after posttransplantation cyclophosphamide. TCRdb keeps only in-frame clones here, not all; method: immunoSEQ multiplex PCR. Seen here are some 4,300 clones, about two thirds observed once, and the top ten hold approximately 16%. Sequenced material: memory CD8+ T cells sorted from blood. The receptors here all came from an older woman in good health, CMV-negative, and a related stem cell transplant donor.

The chain combines TRBV7-2 with TRBJ1-2; the D is unclear. Germline V lookup: CDR1 SGHTA, CDR2 FQGNSA. The V end was cut by 3 bases, the J end by 3 bases, with 8 bases between. This CDR3 contains 13 residues. CDR3 nucleotide sequence: TGTGCCAGCAGCTTCGACACCTACTATGGCTACACCTTC. Protein product: CASSFDTYYGYTF.

J is TRBJ1-1 and V is TRBV4-1; no definite D call. Germline CDR1 and CDR2: MGHRA and YSYEKL. This CDR3 is built from 12 residues. The V end was cut by 0 bases, the J end by 7 bases, with 6 bases between. In DNA form, the CDR3 reads TGCGCCAGCAGCCAAGATCGTATTGAAGCTTTCTTT. It translates to CASSQDRIEAFF.

The chain has TRBV9 and TRBJ2-1; TRBD2 agrees at 9 bases. The V and J ends lost 3 bases and 4 bases, in that order; junction bases with no gene match: 5. The CDR3 is 15 residues long. Germline-derived CDR1 and CDR2 are SGDLS and YYNGEE. In DNA, the CDR3 is TGTGCCAGCAGCGCTGGACTAGCGCAATACAATGAGCAGTTCTTC. This gives the protein CASSAGLAQYNEQFF.

The chain combines TRBV27 with TRBJ2-7; 11 bases map to TRBD2. Losses at the gene ends were 3 bases for V and 2 bases for J; bases not matched to a gene: 6. The germline V gene has CDR1 MNHEY and CDR2 SMNVEV (reference sequence). CDR3 size: 16 residues. The CDR3 DNA is TGTGCCAGCAGTTTTGGCGGGACTAGCGGCCCCTACGAGCAGTACTTC. This translates into CASSFGGTSGPYEQYF.

The gene calls are TRBV10-1 and TRBJ1-1; D not certain. V lost 7 bases, J lost 2 bases, and 11 bases lay in between. Germline values: CDR1 WNHNN, CDR2 SYGVQD (reference sequence). CDR3 length: 13 residues. The CDR3 spells CASKSRENTEAFF. The CDR3 DNA follows: TGCGCCAGCAAAAGCCGAGAAAACACTGAAGCTTTCTTT.

This sequence joins TRBV27 and TRBJ2-7; 8 bases line up with TRBD2. Germline CDR1 reads MNHEY; CDR2 reads SMNVEV (reference sequence). This CDR3 has 15 amino acids. Unmatched junction bases numbered 9, after V lost 5 bases and J lost 3 bases. CDR3 sequence: CASSPELRGVYEQYF. In nucleotides, the CDR3 is TGTGCCAGCAGTCCAGAGTTGCGGGGGGTCTACGAGCAGTACTTC.

In its sample, this clone is medium-sized. The chain is built from TRBV7-9 and TRBJ1-2; D is ambiguous. V lost 5 bases, J lost 8 bases, and 12 bases lay in between. This CDR3 is built from 12 residues. Germline CDR1 reads SEHNR; CDR2 reads FQNEAQ (reference sequence). The DNA of the CDR3 is TGTGCCAGCAGCCCCGGGATTCGGGGCTACACCTTC. This translates into CASSPGIRGYTF.

The rearrangement joins TRBV19 to TRBJ2-4; D is possibly TRBD1 (5 bases). CDR1 LNHDA and CDR2 SQIVND come from the germline V gene (reference sequence). Trimming removed 1 base from V and 7 bases from J, with 17 bases in between. The CDR3 is made up of 16 amino acids. The CDR3 DNA reads TGTGCCAGTAGTATAGGCGCCAGGGCACATTTGAACATTCAGTACTTC. Protein: CASSIGARAHLNIQYF.

The V call is TRBV7-3, the J call TRBJ2-7; the match to TRBD2 covers 7 bases. The J segment lost 5 bases and the V segment lost 5 bases, leaving 12 bases of the junction unmatched. The CDR3 has 15 amino acids. Germline CDR1 reads SGHTA; CDR2 reads FQGTGA. The CDR3 DNA reads TGTGCCAGCAGCGTCGGCGGGGAGGGCCTCCACGAGCAGTACTTC. Translation: CASSVGGEGLHEQYF.

This clone was seen only a few times. J is TRBJ2-5 and V is TRBV9, with D perhaps TRBD2 (6 bases). CDR3 length: 14 residues. With 0 bases removed from V and 5 bases from J, the gap between germline ends came to 11 bases. CDR1 and CDR2 (germline): SGDLS, YYNGEE. The CDR3: CASSVATSWETQYF. DNA for the CDR3: TGTGCCAGCAGCGTAGCTACTAGCTGGGAGACCCAGTACTTC.

V gene TRBV21-1 combines with J gene TRBJ2-1; the table's D gene call, TRBD1, was not cross checked with the DNA. TRBV21-1 is a pseudogene locus. The CDR3 consists of 15 residues. The CDR3 sequence is CASSKMGQGAREQFF. CDR3 coding DNA: TGTGCCAGCAGCAAAATGGGACAGGGGGCGCGGGAGCAGTTCTTC.

This rearrangement joins TRBV7-9 to TRBJ2-7; 7 bases are shared with TRBD1. The ends lost 2 bases at V and 0 bases at J; junction bases unmatched: 1. In germline, CDR1 is SEHNR, CDR2 FQNEAQ (reference sequence). The CDR3 is 14 amino acids. The CDR3 DNA reads as TGTGCCAGCAGCTTAACAGGGGACTCCTACGAGCAGTACTTC. This sequence encodes CASSLTGDSYEQYF. Drawing the rest from reference TRBV7-9 and TRBJ2-7, the complete variable domain is DTGVSQNPRHKITKRGQNVTFRCDPISEHNRLYWYRQTLGQGPEFLTYFQNEAQLEKSRLLSDRFSAERPKGSFSTLEIQRTEQGDSAMYLCASSLTGDSYEQYFGPGTRLTVT.

The V gene is TRBV19, the J gene TRBJ1-1, with 10 bases identical to TRBD1. V gave up 5 bases and J gave up 4 bases; unmatched junction bases: 4. In germline, CDR1 is LNHDA, CDR2 SQIVND (reference sequence). CDR3 length: 14 residues. The CDR3 nucleotides read TGTGCCAGTAGTTCAGGGACAGGGGTCACTGAAGCTTTCTTT. Protein sequence: CASSSGTGVTEAFF.